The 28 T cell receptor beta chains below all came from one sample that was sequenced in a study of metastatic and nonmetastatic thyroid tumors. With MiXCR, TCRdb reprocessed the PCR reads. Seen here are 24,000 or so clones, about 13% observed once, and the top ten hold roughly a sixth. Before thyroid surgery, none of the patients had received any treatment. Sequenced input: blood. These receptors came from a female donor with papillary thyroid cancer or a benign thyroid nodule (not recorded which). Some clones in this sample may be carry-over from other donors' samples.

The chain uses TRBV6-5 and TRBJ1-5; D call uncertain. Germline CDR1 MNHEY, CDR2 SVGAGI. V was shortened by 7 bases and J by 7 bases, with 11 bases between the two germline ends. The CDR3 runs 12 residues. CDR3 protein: CASKLGIQPQHF. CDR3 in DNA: TGTGCCAGCAAGTTAGGGATCCAGCCCCAGCATTTT.

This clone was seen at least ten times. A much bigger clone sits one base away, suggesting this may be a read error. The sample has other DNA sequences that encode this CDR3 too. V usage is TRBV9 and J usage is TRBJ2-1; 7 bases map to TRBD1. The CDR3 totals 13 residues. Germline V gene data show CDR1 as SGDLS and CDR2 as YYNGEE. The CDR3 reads CASSVGQGNEQFF. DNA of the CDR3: TGTGCCAGCAGCGTAGGACAGGGCAATGAACAGTTCTTC.

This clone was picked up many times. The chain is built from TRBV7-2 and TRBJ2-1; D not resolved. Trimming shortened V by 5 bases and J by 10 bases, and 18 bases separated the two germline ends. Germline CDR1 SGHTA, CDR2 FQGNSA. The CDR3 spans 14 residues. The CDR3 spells CASSPRQAPREQFF. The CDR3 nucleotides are TGTGCCAGCAGCCCCCGCCAGGCCCCCCGGGAGCAGTTCTTC.

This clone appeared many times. CDR3 region: CSASGQGLGDEQYF. CDR3 bases: TGCAGCGCCTCGGGACAGGGGCTCGGGGACGAGCAGTACTTC. The genes are TRBV29-1 and TRBJ2-7; 10 bases map to TRBD1. Trimming at V came to 7 bases and at J to 5 bases, leaving 11 bases not matched to a gene. The CDR3 runs 14 residues. Germline CDR1 SQVTM, CDR2 ANQGSEA.

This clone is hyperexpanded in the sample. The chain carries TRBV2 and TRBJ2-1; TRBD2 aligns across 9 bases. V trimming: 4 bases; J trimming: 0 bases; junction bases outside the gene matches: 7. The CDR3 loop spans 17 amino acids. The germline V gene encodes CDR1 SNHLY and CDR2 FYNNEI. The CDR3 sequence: CASSVEREESSYNEQFF. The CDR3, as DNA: TGTGCCAGCAGTGTAGAGCGGGAGGAAAGCTCCTACAATGAGCAGTTCTTC.

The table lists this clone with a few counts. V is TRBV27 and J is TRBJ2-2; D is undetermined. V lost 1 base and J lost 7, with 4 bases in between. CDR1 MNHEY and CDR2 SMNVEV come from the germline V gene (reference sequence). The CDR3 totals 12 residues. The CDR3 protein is CASSLWNGELFF. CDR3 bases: TGTGCCAGCAGTTTATGGAACGGGGAGCTGTTTTTT.

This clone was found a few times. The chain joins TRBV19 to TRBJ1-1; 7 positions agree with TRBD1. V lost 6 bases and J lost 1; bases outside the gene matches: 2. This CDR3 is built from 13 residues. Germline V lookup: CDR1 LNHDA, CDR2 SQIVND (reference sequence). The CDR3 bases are TGTGCCAGTAGACAGGGGCAGAACACTGAAGCTTTCTTT. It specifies CASRQGQNTEAFF.

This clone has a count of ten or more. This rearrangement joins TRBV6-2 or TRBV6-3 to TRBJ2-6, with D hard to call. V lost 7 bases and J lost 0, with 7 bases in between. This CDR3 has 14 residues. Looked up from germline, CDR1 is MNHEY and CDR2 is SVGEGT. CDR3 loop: CASNTASGANVLTF. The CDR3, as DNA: TGTGCCAGCAACACAGCCTCTGGGGCCAACGTCCTGACTTTC.

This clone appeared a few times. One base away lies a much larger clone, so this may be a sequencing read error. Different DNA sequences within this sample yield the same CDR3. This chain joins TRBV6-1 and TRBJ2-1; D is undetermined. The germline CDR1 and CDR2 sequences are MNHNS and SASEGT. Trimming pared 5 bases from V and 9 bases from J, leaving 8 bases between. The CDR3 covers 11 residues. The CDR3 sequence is CASSPGFEQFF. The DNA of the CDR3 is TGTGCCAGCAGTCCAGGTTTTGAGCAGTTCTTC.

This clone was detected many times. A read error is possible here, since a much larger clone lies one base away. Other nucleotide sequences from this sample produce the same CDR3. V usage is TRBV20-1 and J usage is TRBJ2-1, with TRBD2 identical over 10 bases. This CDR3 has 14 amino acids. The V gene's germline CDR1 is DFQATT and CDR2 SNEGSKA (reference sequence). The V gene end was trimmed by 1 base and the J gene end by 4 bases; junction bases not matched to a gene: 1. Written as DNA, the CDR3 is TGCAGTGCTAGAGCTAGCGGGAGTTACAATGAGCAGTTCTTC. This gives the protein CSARASGSYNEQFF.

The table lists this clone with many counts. The CDR3 bases are TGTGCCAGCAGCCAAGTTTACGGCGGGAGTTTTGTCACAGATACGCAGTATTTT. Its protein product is CASSQVYGGSFVTDTQYF. The J gene is TRBJ2-3, the V gene TRBV4-2; 7 positions agree with TRBD2. V lost 1 base, J lost 2 bases, and 12 bases stayed unmatched. The CDR3 has 18 residues. Germline assignment: CDR1 LGHNA and CDR2 YNFKEQ.

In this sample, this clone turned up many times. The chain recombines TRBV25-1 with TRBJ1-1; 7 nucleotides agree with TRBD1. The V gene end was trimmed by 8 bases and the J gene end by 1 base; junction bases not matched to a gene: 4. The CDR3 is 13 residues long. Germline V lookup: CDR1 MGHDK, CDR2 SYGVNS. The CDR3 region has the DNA TGTGCCAGCGTAAGGACAGGGAACACTGAAGCTTTCTTT. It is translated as CASVRTGNTEAFF.

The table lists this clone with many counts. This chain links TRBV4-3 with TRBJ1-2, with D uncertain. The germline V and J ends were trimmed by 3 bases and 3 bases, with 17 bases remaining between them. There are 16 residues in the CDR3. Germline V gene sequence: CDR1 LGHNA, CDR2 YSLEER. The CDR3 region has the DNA TGCGCCAGCAGCCACCTGGATAACAGAAAGTACTATGGCTACACCTTC. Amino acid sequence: CASSHLDNRKYYGYTF.

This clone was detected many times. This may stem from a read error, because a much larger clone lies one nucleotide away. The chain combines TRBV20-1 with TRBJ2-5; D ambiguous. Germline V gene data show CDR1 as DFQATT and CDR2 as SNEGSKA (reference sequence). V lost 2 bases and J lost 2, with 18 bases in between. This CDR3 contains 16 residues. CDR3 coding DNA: TGCAGTGCTAGACCTCTGGGTATCGTTCCACAAGAGACCCAGTACTTC. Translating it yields CSARPLGIVPQETQYF.

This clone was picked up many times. The CDR3 bases are TGCAGCGTCGGCAAGACAGGGTCCGGGGAGCTGTTTTTT. This sequence encodes CSVGKTGSGELFF. The chain employs TRBV29-1 and TRBJ2-2, with TRBD1 identical over 7 bases. The CDR3 is 13 amino acids. The V gene's germline CDR1 is SQVTM and CDR2 ANQGSEA. V was clipped by 6 bases and J by 6 bases; unmatched bases: 7.

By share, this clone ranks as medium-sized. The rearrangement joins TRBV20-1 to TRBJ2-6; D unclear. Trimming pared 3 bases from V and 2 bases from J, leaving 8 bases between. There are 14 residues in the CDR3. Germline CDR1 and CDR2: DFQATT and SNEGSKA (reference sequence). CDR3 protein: CSARPEAGANVLTF. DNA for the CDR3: TGCAGTGCTAGGCCCGAGGCTGGGGCCAACGTCCTGACTTTC.

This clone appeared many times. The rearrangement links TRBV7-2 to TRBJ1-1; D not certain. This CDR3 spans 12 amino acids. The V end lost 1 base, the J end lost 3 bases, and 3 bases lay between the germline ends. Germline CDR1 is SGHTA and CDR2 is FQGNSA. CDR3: CASSLVDTEAFF. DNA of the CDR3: TGTGCCAGCAGCTTAGTAGACACTGAAGCTTTCTTT.

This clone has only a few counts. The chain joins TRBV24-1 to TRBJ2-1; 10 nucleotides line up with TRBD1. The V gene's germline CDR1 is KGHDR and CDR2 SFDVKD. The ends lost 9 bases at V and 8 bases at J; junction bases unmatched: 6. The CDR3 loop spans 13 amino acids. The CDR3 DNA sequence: TGTGCCACCCGGGACAGGGGCTTCGATGAGCAGTTCTTC. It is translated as CATRDRGFDEQFF.

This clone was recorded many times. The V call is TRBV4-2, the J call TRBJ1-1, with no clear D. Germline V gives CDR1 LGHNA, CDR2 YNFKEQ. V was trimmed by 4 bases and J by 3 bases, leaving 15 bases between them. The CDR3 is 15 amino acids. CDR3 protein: CASSRVWSYDTEAFF. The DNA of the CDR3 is TGTGCCAGCAGCCGTGTCTGGTCTTACGACACTGAAGCTTTCTTT.

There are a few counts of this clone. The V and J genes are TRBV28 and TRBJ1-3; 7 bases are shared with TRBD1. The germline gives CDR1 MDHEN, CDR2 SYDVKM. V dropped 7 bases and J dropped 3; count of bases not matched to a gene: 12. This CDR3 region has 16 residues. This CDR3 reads CASTRSGRGVGNTIYF. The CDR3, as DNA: TGTGCCAGCACCAGATCCGGCAGGGGGGTTGGAAACACCATATATTTT.

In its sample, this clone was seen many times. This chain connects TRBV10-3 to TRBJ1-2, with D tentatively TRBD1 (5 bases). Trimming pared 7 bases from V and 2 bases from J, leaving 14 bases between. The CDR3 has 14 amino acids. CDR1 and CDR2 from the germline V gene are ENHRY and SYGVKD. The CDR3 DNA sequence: TGTGCCATCACCGAAGGGGAGTGGAACTATGGCTACACCTTC. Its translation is CAITEGEWNYGYTF.

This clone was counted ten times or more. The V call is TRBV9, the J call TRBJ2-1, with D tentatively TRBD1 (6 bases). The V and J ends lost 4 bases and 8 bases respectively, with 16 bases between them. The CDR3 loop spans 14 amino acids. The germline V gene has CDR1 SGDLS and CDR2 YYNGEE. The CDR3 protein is CASSPWGPLDEQFF. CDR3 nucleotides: TGTGCCAGCAGCCCGTGGGGGCCATTGGATGAGCAGTTCTTC.

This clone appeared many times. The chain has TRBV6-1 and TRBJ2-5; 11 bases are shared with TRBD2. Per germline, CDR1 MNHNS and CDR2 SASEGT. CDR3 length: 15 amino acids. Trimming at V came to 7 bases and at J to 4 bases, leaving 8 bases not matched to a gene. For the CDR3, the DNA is TGTGCCAGCAAAATACTAGCGGGAGTCGGAGAGACCCAGTACTTC. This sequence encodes CASKILAGVGETQYF.

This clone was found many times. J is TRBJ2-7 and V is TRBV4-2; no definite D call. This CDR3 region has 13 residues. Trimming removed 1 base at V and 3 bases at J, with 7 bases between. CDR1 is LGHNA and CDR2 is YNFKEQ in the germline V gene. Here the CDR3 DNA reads TGTGCCAGCAGCCAAGGTCTATACTACGAGCAGTACTTC. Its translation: CASSQGLYYEQYF.

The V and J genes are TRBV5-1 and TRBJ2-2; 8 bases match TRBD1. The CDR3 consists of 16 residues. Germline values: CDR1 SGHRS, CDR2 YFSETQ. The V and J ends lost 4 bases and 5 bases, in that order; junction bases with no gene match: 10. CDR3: CASSLDRAIGTGELFF. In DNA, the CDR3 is TGCGCCAGCAGCCTGGACAGGGCTATCGGGACCGGGGAGCTGTTTTTT.

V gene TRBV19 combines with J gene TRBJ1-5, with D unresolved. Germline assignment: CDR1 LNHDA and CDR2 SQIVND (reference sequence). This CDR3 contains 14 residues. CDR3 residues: CDGSKDGGNQPQHF. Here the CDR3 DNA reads TGTGACGGTAGTAAGGACGGAGGCAATCAGCCCCAGCATTTT. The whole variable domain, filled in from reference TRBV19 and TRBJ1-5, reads DGGITQSPKYLFRKEGQNVTLSCEQNLNHDAMYWYRQDPGQGLRLIYYSQIVNDFQKGDIAEGYSVSREKKESFPLTVTSAQKNPTAFYLCDGSKDGGNQPQHFGDGTRLSIL.

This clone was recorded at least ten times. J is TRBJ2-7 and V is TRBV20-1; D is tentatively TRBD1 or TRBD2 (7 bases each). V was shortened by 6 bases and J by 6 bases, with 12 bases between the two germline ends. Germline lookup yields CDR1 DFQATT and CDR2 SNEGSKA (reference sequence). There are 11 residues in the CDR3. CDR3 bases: TGCAGTGCCAGGGGGGGGCCCGAGCAGTACTTC. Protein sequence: CSARGGPEQYF.

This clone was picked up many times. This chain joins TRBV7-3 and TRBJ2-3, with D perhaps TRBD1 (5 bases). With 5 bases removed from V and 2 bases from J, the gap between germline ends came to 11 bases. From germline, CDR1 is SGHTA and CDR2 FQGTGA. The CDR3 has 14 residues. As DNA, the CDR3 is TGTGCCAGCAGCCCTCTAGGGGTCACAGATACGCAGTATTTT. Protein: CASSPLGVTDTQYF.